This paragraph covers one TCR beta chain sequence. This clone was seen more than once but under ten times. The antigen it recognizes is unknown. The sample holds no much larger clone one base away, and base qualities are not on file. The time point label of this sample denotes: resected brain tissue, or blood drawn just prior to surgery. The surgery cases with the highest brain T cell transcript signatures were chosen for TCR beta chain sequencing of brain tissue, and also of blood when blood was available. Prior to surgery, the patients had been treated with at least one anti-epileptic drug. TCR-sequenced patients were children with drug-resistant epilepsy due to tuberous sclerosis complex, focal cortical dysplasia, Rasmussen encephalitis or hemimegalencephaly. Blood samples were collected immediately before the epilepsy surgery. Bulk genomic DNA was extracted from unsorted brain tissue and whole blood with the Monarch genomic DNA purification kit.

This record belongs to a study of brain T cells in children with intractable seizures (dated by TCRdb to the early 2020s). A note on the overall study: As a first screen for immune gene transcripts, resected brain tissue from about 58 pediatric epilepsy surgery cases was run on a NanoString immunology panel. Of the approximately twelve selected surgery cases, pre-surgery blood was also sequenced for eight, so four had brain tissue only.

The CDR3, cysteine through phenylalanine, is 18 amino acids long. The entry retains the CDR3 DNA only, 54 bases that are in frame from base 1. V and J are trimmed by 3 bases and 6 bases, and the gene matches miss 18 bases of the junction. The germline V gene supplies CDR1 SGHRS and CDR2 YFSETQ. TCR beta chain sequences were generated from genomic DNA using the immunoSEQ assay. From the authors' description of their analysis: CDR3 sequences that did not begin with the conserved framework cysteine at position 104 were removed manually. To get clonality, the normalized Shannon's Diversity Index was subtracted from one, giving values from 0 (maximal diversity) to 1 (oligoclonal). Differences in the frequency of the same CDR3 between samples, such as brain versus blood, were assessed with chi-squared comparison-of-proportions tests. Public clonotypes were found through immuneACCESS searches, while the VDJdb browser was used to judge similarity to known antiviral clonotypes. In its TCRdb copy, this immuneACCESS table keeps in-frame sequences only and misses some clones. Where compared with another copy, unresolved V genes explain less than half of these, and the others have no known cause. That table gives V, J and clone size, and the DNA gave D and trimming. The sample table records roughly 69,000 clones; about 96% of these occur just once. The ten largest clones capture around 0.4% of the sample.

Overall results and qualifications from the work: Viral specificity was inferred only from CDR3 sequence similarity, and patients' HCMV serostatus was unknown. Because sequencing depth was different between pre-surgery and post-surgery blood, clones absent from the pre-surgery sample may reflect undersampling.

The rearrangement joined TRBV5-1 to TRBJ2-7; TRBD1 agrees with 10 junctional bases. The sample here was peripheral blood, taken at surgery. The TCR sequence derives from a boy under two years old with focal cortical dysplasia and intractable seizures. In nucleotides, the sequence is TGCGCCAGCAGCTCCTATACAAGAGGGACAGGGGTTCGTGGCGAGCAGTACTTC. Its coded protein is CASSSYTRGTGVRGEQYF.